A selection of T cell receptor beta chains follows, all from one sample in a study of blood T cell repertoires in COVID-19. The method was immunoSEQ multiplex PCR; TCRdb's version includes in-frame clones alone and lacks a portion of them. The table shows tens of thousands of clones, with around nine tenths occurring only once. Material for sequencing was PBMCs or T cells enriched from blood (not recorded which). These receptor sequences come from a woman aged 45 to 65 with acute COVID-19. CDR3s leave out the opening cysteine and the closing phenylalanine or tryptophan. Each record gives: CDR3 length, V gene, D gene, CDR3 protein. D genes are given only for firm matches.

>14|TRBV5-1|NA
ASSSETGATNEKLF
>10|TRBV18|NA
ASSLRGDTQY
>13|TRBV7-8|TRBD1
ASSFWRQGNTEAF
>13|TRBV5-5|TRBD1
ASSSGTGSNQPQH
>13|TRBV11-2|NA
ASSLASRMRTEAF
>12|TRBV9|NA
ASSVGDRAGELF
>12|TRBV2|TRBD1
ASSATGGLDTQY
>16|TRBV18|NA
ASSPTRLGSDLNTEAF
>15|TRBV28|TRBD1
ASSLPSTGVRDNEQF
>12|TRBV5-1|NA
ASSFHRDSYEQY
>11|TRBV5-6|TRBD1
ASSRQGMHEQY
>14|TRBV4-2|TRBD1
ASSQEGTGGNEKLF
>12|TRBV2|NA
ASSVGQGYDEQF
>15|TRBV5-6|TRBD2
ASSLGLAGNLQETQY
>13|TRBV3-1/TRBV3-2|NA
ASSQGSPIYEKLF
>13|TRBV19|NA
ASSFWTLSNQPQH
>14|TRBV6-1|NA
ASSEARGGETGGYT
>14|TRBV19|NA
ASSMGDFDMNTEAF
>11|TRBV7-9|TRBD1
ASSLQGVTEAF
>11|TRBV15|NA
ATSTGEGYGYT
>14|TRBV7-8|TRBD2
ASSEEETSGTETQY
>12|TRBV27|TRBD1
ASSSRTGDEKLF
>11|TRBV12-3/TRBV12-4|NA
ASSLGTYETQY
>13|TRBV5-5|TRBD2
ASSSRLAGDREQF
>15|TRBV15|TRBD1
ATSSPSGDRGNTEAF
>11|TRBV12-3/TRBV12-4|TRBD1
ASTGTANEKLF
>11|TRBV5-1|NA
ASSLGQNDEQY
>13|TRBV6-6|TRBD1
ASSTPGQNNSPLH
>12|TRBV11-1|NA
ASSYGTGLYEQY
>12|TRBV7-8|TRBD1
ASTRDRGGYEQY
>14|TRBV5-4|NA
ASSWGGVGSYNEQF
>14|TRBV7-9|NA
ASSLGNRVVMDTQY
>10|TRBV3-1/TRBV3-2|NA
ASSSEGDEQY
>12|TRBV24-1|NA
ATSDGKGNQPQH
>12|TRBV11-2|TRBD1
ASSLDRQGSGYT
>13|TRBV3-1/TRBV3-2|NA
ASSKAGQGLDTQY
>13|TRBV5-4|TRBD1
ASRLTGGNSYEQY
>13|TRBV15|NA
ATSRVFRNNSPLH
>12|TRBV5-1|TRBD2
ASSLGLAGDTQY
>13|TRBV10-3|NA
AIGIFGGSQETQY
>12|TRBV5-6|TRBD2
ASIISGRAETQY
>9|TRBV20-1|NA
SVDFTDTQY
>14|TRBV7-9|NA
ASSPRDGSSYNEQF
>14|TRBV3-1/TRBV3-2|TRBD2
ASSRGLAGNTGELF
>13|TRBV9|TRBD2
ASSAGTSGFKEQY
>13|TRBV7-7|TRBD2
ASSLTSGNTGELF
>10|TRBV29-1|TRBD2
SAAELGAGSY
>12|TRBV7-9|NA
ASSFDGGLSPLH
>14|TRBV7-6|NA
ASSPRGGGGTGELF